This T cell receptor (beta chain) was captured by sequencing in a study of human T cells and chemical hapten exposure. Described time point: pre-sensitization, week 0. Described treatment: therapeutic diphenylcyclopropenone sensitization with weekly scalp DPC. Looked up from germline, CDR1 is DFQATT and CDR2 is SNEGSKA (reference sequence). The CDR3 has 12 amino acids. TCRdb called the RACE reads again in MiXCR, with one record for every CDR3 protein. The sample has 150,000 to 200,000 distinct CDR3 sequences; around 30% are singletons. This sample comprised whole blood, obtained in connection with sensitization to the hapten diphenylcyclopropenone (DPC). This receptor was taken from a woman in her twenties or thirties with alopecia areata. Some clones in this sample may be carry-over from other donors' samples. This rearrangement joins TRBV20-1 to TRBJ1-1, with TRBD1 identical over 7 bases. This CDR3 reads CSWRGPGTEAFF. The CDR3 coding sequence is TGCAGCTGGAGGGGGCCGGGCACTGAAGCTTTCTTT.